This T cell receptor beta chain was sequenced in a study of PD-1 blockade in classical Hodgkin lymphoma. The CDR3 sequence is 13 residues long. CDR1 is MDHEN and CDR2 is SYDVKM in the germline V gene. The V end lost 7 bases, the J end lost 3 bases, and 12 bases lay between the germline ends. Sequencing was performed with immunoSEQ multiplex PCR; in TCRdb, only in-frame clones are kept and a portion is missing. The top ten hold 20% of the sample, which has about 110,000 clones, 80% to 90% seen once. The patients all showed relapse after autologous stem cell transplantation, while their brentuximab vedotin exposure varied.

The origin of this receptor is a human donor with classical Hodgkin lymphoma. V is TRBV28 and J is TRBJ1-1; TRBD1 might be the D (5 bases). Sequencing used peripheral blood mononuclear cells (PBMCs), obtained before the second cycle of nivolumab. The CDR3 here is CASINGGDTEAFF. The DNA of the CDR3 is TGTGCCAGCATTAACGGGGGGGACACTGAAGCTTTCTTT.